The source of this TCR beta chain is a study of blood T cell repertoires in COVID-19. The count of this clone is one. The protocol was immunoSEQ multiplex PCR, while the TCRdb copy is restricted to in-frame clones and leaves out a portion. This sample has 300,000 to 400,000 clones; 70% to 90% occur once, and the top ten carry about 4.2%. Germline loops: CDR1 SGHTA, CDR2 FQGTGA. J gave up 5 bases and V 1 base, and 7 bases lay outside the gene matches. This CDR3 comprises 15 residues. The source of this sequence is a woman in her thirties or forties with acute COVID-19. The sequenced sample was PBMCs or T cells enriched from blood (not recorded which). This chain uses TRBV7-3 with TRBJ2-5, with 7 bases identical to TRBD2. CDR3 nucleotides: TGTGCCAGCAGCTTAATCCGGACTAGTCCTGAGACCCAGTACTTC. Translated: CASSLIRTSPETQYF.